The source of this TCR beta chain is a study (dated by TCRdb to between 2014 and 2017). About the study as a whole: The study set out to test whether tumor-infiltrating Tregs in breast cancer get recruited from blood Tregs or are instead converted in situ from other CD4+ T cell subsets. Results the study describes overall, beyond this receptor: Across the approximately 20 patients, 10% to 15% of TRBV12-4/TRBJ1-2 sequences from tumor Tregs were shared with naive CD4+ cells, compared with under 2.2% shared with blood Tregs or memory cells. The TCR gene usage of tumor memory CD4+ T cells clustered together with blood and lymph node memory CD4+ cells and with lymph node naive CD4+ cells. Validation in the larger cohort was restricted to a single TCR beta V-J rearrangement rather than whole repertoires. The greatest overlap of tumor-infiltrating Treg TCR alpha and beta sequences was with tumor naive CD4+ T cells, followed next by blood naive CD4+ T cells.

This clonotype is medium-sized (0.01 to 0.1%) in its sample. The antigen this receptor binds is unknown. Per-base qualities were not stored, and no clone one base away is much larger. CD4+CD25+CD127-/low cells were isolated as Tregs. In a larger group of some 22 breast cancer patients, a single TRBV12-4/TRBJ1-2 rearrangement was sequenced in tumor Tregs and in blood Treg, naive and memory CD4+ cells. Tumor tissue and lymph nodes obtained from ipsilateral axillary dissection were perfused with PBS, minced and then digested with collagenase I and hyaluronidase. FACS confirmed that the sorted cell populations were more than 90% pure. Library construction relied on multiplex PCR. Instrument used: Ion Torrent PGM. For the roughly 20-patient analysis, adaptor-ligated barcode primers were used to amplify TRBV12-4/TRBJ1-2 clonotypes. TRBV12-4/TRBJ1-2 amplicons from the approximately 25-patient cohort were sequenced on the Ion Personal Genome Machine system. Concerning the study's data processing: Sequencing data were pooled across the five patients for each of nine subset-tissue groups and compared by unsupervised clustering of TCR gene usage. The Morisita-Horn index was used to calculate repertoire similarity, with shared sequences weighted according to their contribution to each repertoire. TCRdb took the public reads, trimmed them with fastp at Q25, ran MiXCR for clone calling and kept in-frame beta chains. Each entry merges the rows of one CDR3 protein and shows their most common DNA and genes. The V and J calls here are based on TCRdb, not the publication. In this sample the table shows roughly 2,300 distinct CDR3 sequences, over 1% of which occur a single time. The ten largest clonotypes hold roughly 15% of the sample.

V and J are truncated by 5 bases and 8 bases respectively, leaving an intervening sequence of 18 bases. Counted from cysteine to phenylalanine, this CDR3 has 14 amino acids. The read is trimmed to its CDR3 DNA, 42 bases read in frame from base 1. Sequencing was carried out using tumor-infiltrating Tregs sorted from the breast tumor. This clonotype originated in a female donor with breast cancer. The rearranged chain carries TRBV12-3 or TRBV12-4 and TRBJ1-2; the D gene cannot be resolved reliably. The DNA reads TGTGCCAGCAGTCGATCGGACGGCCGTTGGGGCTACACCTTC. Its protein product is CASSRSDGRWGYTF.